This T cell receptor beta chain appears in the sequencing data of a study of molecular identifiers for immune sequencing clone quantification. Study-level findings and limits: Among some 1.1 million naive cells, spiked Jurkat TCR RNA from a single cell was reportedly detectable.

Germline V lookup: CDR1 SGHRS, CDR2 YFSETQ. Trimming cost V 0 bases and J 3 bases; bases outside gene matches: 7. The CDR3 extends over 18 amino acids. This clonotype came up many times. Its specificity is not known. TCRdb itself ran the PCR reads through MiXCR, one entry per CDR3 protein. In the table there are nearly 650,000 distinct CDR3 sequences, about 25% of which are singletons. Libraries for naive CD8 T cells, which were made from approximately 20,000 to 980,000 sorted cells, drew on 10%, 30% or 50% of the RNA. Sequenced sample: naive CD8+ T cells from blood, with Jurkat cell RNA spiked in. Subset reported: FACS-sorted CD8+CD4-CCR7+CD45RA+ naive T cells. The chain is built from TRBV5-1 and TRBJ2-3; 13 bases fit TRBD2. This sequence originates from a human donor in good health. Some libraries in this study had Jurkat cell RNA spiked in. In DNA, the CDR3 is TGCGCCAGCAGCTTGGAAGGGACTAGCGGGATATCGACAGATACGCAGTATTTT. This sequence encodes CASSLEGTSGISTDTQYF.